This T cell receptor beta chain was captured by sequencing in a study of T cells in Graves' hyperthyroidism and ophthalmopathy. The table lists this clonotype with a few counts. Amplification of TCR beta CDR3 regions used RNA as the template. During a first-round RT-PCR of the TCR CDR3, the HTBI primer set was used. TCRdb redid the calling of the multiplex PCR reads with MiXCR, one entry per CDR3 protein. The repertoire has under 600,000 distinct CDR3 sequences, approximately 15% of them found once; the top ten carry roughly 3.3%. Sequenced: blood. The receptor comes from a woman between 40 and 50 years old with Graves' ophthalmopathy.

CDR3 nucleotides: TGTGCCAGCAGCTCGGGACTAGCTCAACAAGAGACCCAGTACTTC. It codes for CASSSGLAQQETQYF. V is TRBV5-8 and J is TRBJ2-5, with TRBD2 matching over 9 bases. CDR1 is SGHTS and CDR2 is YDEGEE in the germline V gene. V trimming: 3 bases; J trimming: 2 bases; junction bases outside the gene matches: 5. There are 15 residues in the CDR3.